The rows below give T cell receptor beta chains drawn from one sample of a study of cytomegalovirus exposure and HLA in healthy donors. Data came from immunoSEQ multiplex PCR; TCRdb stores just in-frame clones and leaves some out. The data show about 300,000 clones, with just over 85% seen just once and roughly 4% held by the top ten. Sequenced: PBMCs. The receptor set was obtained from a man between 35 and 55 years old in good health and CMV-seropositive. The CDR3 runs from the conserved cysteine through the conserved F or W. A D gene is named only where the DNA matches it firmly. Part of the rows lack a size; the others show once, few, many or a class for expanded clones.

clone_size | d_call | j_call | v_call | cdr3_nt | cdr3_aa
. | TRBD1 | TRBJ1-1 | TRBV6-5 | TGTGCCAGCAACAGACAGGGGGACACTGAAGCTTTCTTT | CASNRQGDTEAFF
once | . | TRBJ1-5 | TRBV27 | TGTGCCAGCAGTGTAGACGGACTCCCCTATCAGCCCCAGCATTTT | CASSVDGLPYQPQHF
. | . | TRBJ1-1 | TRBV6-6 | TGTGCCAGCAGTTACTACACAGACACTGAAGCTTTCTTT | CASSYYTDTEAFF
. | TRBD1 | TRBJ2-2 | TRBV19 | TGTGCCAGTAGTGCTTGGGACAGGGGGTACACCGGGGAGCTGTTTTTT | CASSAWDRGYTGELFF
once | TRBD2 | TRBJ2-1 | TRBV9 | TGTGCCAGCAGCGCGATCAGCGGGAGTAGTTACAATGAGCAGTTCTTC | CASSAISGSSYNEQFF
. | TRBD2 | TRBJ2-7 | TRBV4-1 | TGCGCCAGCAGCCAAGTCCCTAGCGGAACCTACGAGCAGTACTTC | CASSQVPSGTYEQYF
. | TRBD1 | TRBJ1-1 | TRBV28 | TGTGCCAGCAGCATTACGGGGACAGGGCCGAACACTGAAGCTTTCTTT | CASSITGTGPNTEAFF
. | . | TRBJ1-2 | TRBV28 | TGTGCCAGCAGTTTAGTAGGGACTGGGGAGGGCTACACCTTC | CASSLVGTGEGYTF
. | TRBD2 | TRBJ2-3 | TRBV19 | TGTGCCAGTAGTATAGACCCCGGGACTAGCCGAGGGGGAGATACGCAGTATTTT | CASSIDPGTSRGGDTQYF
. | TRBD2 | TRBJ2-2 | TRBV27 | TGTGCCAGCAGCTTAGCGGGGGGCGGGGAGCTGTTTTTT | CASSLAGGGELFF
. | TRBD2 | TRBJ2-5 | TRBV6-5 | TGTGCCAGCAGTTACTCGAAACGGGGAGCGGGGGAGCAGTACTTC | CASSYSKRGAGEQYF
. | TRBD2 | TRBJ2-5 | TRBV28 | TGTGCCAGCAGTTTGGGCCGACTAGCGGGAGACCAAGAGACCCAGTACTTC | CASSLGRLAGDQETQYF
. | . | TRBJ1-5 | TRBV4-2 | TGTGCCAGCAGCCAAGAGACAGCCAATTCACGGCAGCCCCAGCATTTT | CASSQETANSRQPQHF
. | . | TRBJ2-2 | TRBV5-1 | TGCGCCAGCAGTGTGGCAGGGTACACCGGGGAGCTGTTTTTT | CASSVAGYTGELFF
. | . | TRBJ2-1 | TRBV4-1 | TGCGCCAGCAGCCCAAGACTGGTAGATAAGTTCTACAATGAGCAGTTCTTC | CASSPRLVDKFYNEQFF
. | TRBD1 | TRBJ1-4 | TRBV25-1 | TGTGCCAGCAGTGAACCCCCTGGACAGGGTGCAACTAATGAAAAACTGTTTTTT | CASSEPPGQGATNEKLFF
. | TRBD2 | TRBJ2-1 | TRBV15 | TGTGCCACCAGCAGAGATCTAGCGGGGGGCTACAATGAGCAGTTCTTC | CATSRDLAGGYNEQFF
. | TRBD2 | TRBJ2-7 | TRBV28 | TGTGCCAGCAGCTACGGCCCCGGGACTAGCCGCAAGGGGCAGTACTTC | CASSYGPGTSRKGQYF
. | . | TRBJ1-1 | TRBV28 | TGTGCCAGCAGCTCAGATATTCCGGTTCAGGGTGAAGCTTTCTTT | CASSSDIPVQGEAFF
. | TRBD1 | TRBJ1-5 | TRBV28 | TGTGCCAGCAGTCCACGGACAGGGCGTAATCAGCCCCAGCATTTT | CASSPRTGRNQPQHF
. | TRBD1 | TRBJ1-5 | TRBV5-1 | TGCGCCAGCAGCTTGGGAGGGGGCGGGAATAGCAATCAGCCCCAGCATTTT | CASSLGGGGNSNQPQHF
once | TRBD1 | TRBJ2-2 | TRBV7-2 | TGTGCCAGCAGCTGGGACAGGGGGGCCGGGGAGCTGTTTTTT | CASSWDRGAGELFF
. | . | TRBJ2-5 | TRBV5-1 | TGCGCCAGCAGCTTAGCAGGGATGAGGGAGACCCAGTACTTC | CASSLAGMRETQYF
. | TRBD2 | TRBJ2-5 | TRBV4-1 | TGCGCCAGCAGCCCCCTGGGTGGCGGGAGGACCCAAGAGACCCAGTACTTC | CASSPLGGGRTQETQYF
. | . | TRBJ1-2 | TRBV4-1 | TGCGCCAGCAGCCCCGGGGTTGGCTACACCTTC | CASSPGVGYTF
once | . | TRBJ2-7 | TRBV2 | TGTGCCAGCAATCCTAGTTTCTCCTACGAGCAGTACTTC | CASNPSFSYEQYF
. | TRBD1 | TRBJ2-7 | TRBV7-6 | TGTGCCAGCAGCTTGGGGACAGGGGGCGAGTACGAGCAGTACTTC | CASSLGTGGEYEQYF
. | . | TRBJ2-7 | TRBV29-1 | TGCAGCGTAACGGACACCTACTCCTACGAGCAGTACTTC | CSVTDTYSYEQYF
. | . | TRBJ2-3 | TRBV7-6 | TGTGCCAGCAGCTTACCCAACACAGATACGCAGTATTTT | CASSLPNTDTQYF
. | . | TRBJ2-1 | TRBV6-6 | TGTGCCAGCAGTTACGGGCTAGCGCCAAACAATGAGCAGTTCTTC | CASSYGLAPNNEQFF
few | TRBD1 | TRBJ2-7 | TRBV4-3 | TGCGCCAGCAGCCAGGGACAGGGATCCTACGAGCAGTACTTC | CASSQGQGSYEQYF
. | TRBD1 | TRBJ1-4 | TRBV9 | TGTGCCAGCAGCGCGGCCGGGACAGGAGGTGAAAAACTGTTTTTT | CASSAAGTGGEKLFF
. | . | TRBJ2-3 | TRBV14 | TGTGCCAGCAGCCAATGGGGAGGTCGGACAGATACGCAGTATTTT | CASSQWGGRTDTQYF
. | TRBD1 | TRBJ2-7 | TRBV28 | TGTGCCAGCAGCCCGGGACAGATCCCCTACGAGCAGTACTTC | CASSPGQIPYEQYF
. | . | TRBJ1-2 | TRBV7-9 | TGTGCCAGCAGCATTGGACTCTCCGCGGGGGATGGCTACACCTTC | CASSIGLSAGDGYTF
. | . | TRBJ2-7 | TRBV7-9 | TGTGCCAGCAGCTTAGGCTTCGGTTCCTACGAGCAGTACTTC | CASSLGFGSYEQYF
once | TRBD1 | TRBJ2-7 | TRBV2 | TGTGCCAGCAGTGTGGGGACAGGGCTCTACGAGCAGTACTTC | CASSVGTGLYEQYF
. | TRBD1 | TRBJ2-7 | TRBV15 | TGTGCCACCAGCCGGGGACAGGGTGGAACCTACGAGCAGTACTTC | CATSRGQGGTYEQYF
. | . | TRBJ1-3 | TRBV10-3 | TGTGCCATCAGTGAGTCAGGCGGAGGGACCTCTGGAAACACCATATATTTT | CAISESGGGTSGNTIYF
. | . | TRBJ1-5 | TRBV19 | TGTGCCAGTAGTATAGGGGCAGTCGCCTATAGCAATCAGCCCCAGCATTTT | CASSIGAVAYSNQPQHF
. | . | TRBJ2-7 | TRBV7-9 | TGTGCCAGCAGCATACTTACAGGGTCTCTTAACGAGCAGTACTTC | CASSILTGSLNEQYF
. | . | TRBJ2-2 | TRBV11-3 | TGTGCCAGCAGCCCCCCGGGCGGGGAGCTGTTTTTT | CASSPPGGELFF
. | . | TRBJ1-3 | TRBV19 | TGTGCCAGTAGTGCCAGAGGGAGAACTGGAAACACCATATATTTT | CASSARGRTGNTIYF
once | . | TRBJ1-3 | TRBV2 | TGTGCCAGCAGCCAGATACGAAACACCATATATTTT | CASSQIRNTIYF
. | TRBD1 | TRBJ1-2 | TRBV28 | TGTGCCAGCAGTCTCATAGGGACAGAAAGAATCACTAACTATGGCTACACCTTC | CASSLIGTERITNYGYTF
. | TRBD2 | TRBJ2-3 | TRBV5-6 | TGTGCCAGCAGCTTGGGGGACGGGAGGACAGATACGCAGTATTTT | CASSLGDGRTDTQYF
. | TRBD1 | TRBJ1-2 | TRBV19 | TGTGCCAGTAGTATTGGACAGGGCTATGGCTACACCTTC | CASSIGQGYGYTF
. | TRBD2 | TRBJ2-3 | TRBV2 | TGTGCCAGCAGGGGGACTAGCAGCTGGACAGATACGCAGTATTTT | CASRGTSSWTDTQYF
. | . | TRBJ2-7 | TRBV2 | TGTGCCAGCAGTGCGGGGAGCTCCTACGAGCAGTACTTC | CASSAGSSYEQYF
. | TRBD1 | TRBJ2-1 | TRBV9 | TGTGCCAGCAGCGACCAGGGGGCGTCCTACAATGAGCAGTTCTTC | CASSDQGASYNEQFF
. | TRBD1 | TRBJ2-1 | TRBV25-1 | TGTGCCAGCACCGCAACCGGGACAGGGGTCGATGAGCAGTTCTTC | CASTATGTGVDEQFF
. | TRBD1 | TRBJ1-1 | TRBV28 | TGTGCCAGCAATTTCGACAGGGGGAACAAGAAGCACACTGAAGCTTTCTTT | CASNFDRGNKKHTEAFF
. | . | TRBJ1-5 | TRBV5-1 | TGCGCCAGCAGCTTGGAAGGGGGTAGGGGCAATCAGCCCCAGCATTTT | CASSLEGGRGNQPQHF
. | TRBD2 | TRBJ2-7 | TRBV9 | TGTGCCAGCAGCGTTAGCGGGTTTAGCTCCTACGAGCAGTACTTC | CASSVSGFSSYEQYF
once | TRBD2 | TRBJ2-1 | TRBV7-2 | TGTGCCAGCAGCTTAGCGCTAACTAGCGGTGAGCAGTTCTTC | CASSLALTSGEQFF
. | . | TRBJ1-3 | TRBV7-8 | TGTGCCAGCAGCCCAGGGGAAACAAGCTTAGGAAACACCATATATTTT | CASSPGETSLGNTIYF
. | . | TRBJ2-3 | TRBV10-1 | TGCGCCAGCAGTGACCAGGTGACAGATACGCAGTATTTT | CASSDQVTDTQYF
. | TRBD2 | TRBJ2-1 | TRBV7-2 | TGTGCCAGCAGCGCCCGGGACTACCTTAGGGAGCAGTTCTTC | CASSARDYLREQFF
. | . | TRBJ2-2 | TRBV27 | TGTGCCAGCAGCCGAGCCTGGGGCGGTGGGGTAGACGTAACCGGGGAGCTGTTTTTT | CASSRAWGGGVDVTGELFF